This passage covers 5 T cell receptor beta chains from one sample sequenced in a study of T cell repertoires in cytomegalovirus infection. The antigens these receptors bind are not known. Using its own MiXCR run on the reads, TCRdb lists one record per CDR3 protein. The table lists about 570,000 distinct CDR3 sequences, about 39% of them singletons, with 40% to 60% in the top ten. Material: cultured PBMCs, obtained from culture after CMV antigen stimulation. These receptors originate from a human donor in good health (CMV status not recorded). Some clones in this sample may be carry-over from other donors' samples.

This clonotype has more than one count but fewer than ten. J is TRBJ2-7 and V is TRBV11-1, with 8 nucleotides matching TRBD1. This CDR3 region has 15 residues. Per the germline V gene, CDR1 is SGHAT and CDR2 is FQDESV (reference sequence). Germline trimming cut 5 bases from V and 0 bases from J; bases unmatched to any gene: 6. CDR3 loop: CASSPTGGPSYEQYF. The CDR3 DNA follows: TGTGCCAGCAGCCCAACAGGGGGACCCTCCTACGAGCAGTACTTC.

The chain combines TRBV20-1 with TRBJ2-5, with D possibly matching TRBD1 (5 bases). Germline-derived CDR1 and CDR2 are DFQATT and SNEGSKA (reference sequence). Deletions cut 6 bases from V and 5 bases from J, with 13 bases between. This CDR3 has 12 residues. CDR3 loop: CSAKARVETQYF. For the CDR3, the DNA is TGCAGTGCCAAAGCCAGGGTGGAGACCCAGTACTTC.

This clonotype has more than one count but fewer than ten. The chain employs TRBV7-8 and TRBJ2-1; 9 bases agree with TRBD2. There are 16 residues in the CDR3. V shed 0 bases, J shed 6 bases, and the junction held 6 bases outside the gene matches. Germline values: CDR1 SGHVS, CDR2 FQNEAQ. For the CDR3, the DNA is TGTGCCAGCAGCTTAGCCAAACTAGCGGGCCTCAATGAGCAGTTCTTC. Amino acid sequence: CASSLAKLAGLNEQFF.

This chain connects TRBV2 to TRBJ2-6; perhaps TRBD2 as D (6 bases). Germline CDR1 SNHLY, CDR2 FYNNEI. The CDR3 covers 16 residues. The germline V and J ends were trimmed by 7 bases and 0 bases, with 13 bases remaining between them. The chain's CDR3 is CASNSGSLSGANVLTF. In nucleotides, the CDR3 is TGTGCCAGCAACTCCGGGAGCCTCTCTGGGGCCAACGTCCTGACTTTC.

This clonotype was seen a few times. This sequence joins TRBV2 and TRBJ1-2; D may be TRBD1 (5 bases). Per germline, CDR1 SNHLY and CDR2 FYNNEI. This CDR3 is 13 amino acids long. Trimming removed 3 bases at V and 7 bases at J, with 12 bases between. The CDR3 DNA sequence: TGTGCCAGCAGTGAGACAGCGGCCGGTGGCTACACCTTC. Amino acids: CASSETAAGGYTF.